This T cell receptor (beta chain) was recovered during a study of blood T cells in healthy people across ages. Study details: The template switching approach captured approximately one barcoded beta molecule for every two T cells.

Losses at the gene ends were 0 bases for V and 2 bases for J; bases not matched to a gene: 5. Germline assignment: CDR1 DFQATT and CDR2 SNEGSKA (reference sequence). The CDR3 has 15 amino acids. This clonotype has ten or more counts. With a J-beta primer mix and a sample-barcoded 5' primer, a second PCR ran about 7 to 12 cycles. MiXCR, run by TCRdb on the 5' RACE reads, gives a single entry per CDR3 protein. The sample carries approximately 1,000,000 distinct CDR3 sequences, 40% to 45% recorded once. The sequenced sample consisted of blood. This sequence joins TRBV20-1 and TRBJ2-5, with 8 bases fitting TRBD2. The clonotype was recovered from a woman aged 60-75 years in good health. CDR3: CSARDGVAGQETQYF. The CDR3 nucleotides read TGCAGTGCTAGAGATGGAGTAGCGGGGCAAGAGACCCAGTACTTC.